One and the same sample provided the 32 T cell receptor beta chains below, sequenced in a study of response to subunit inactivated influenza vaccine. TCRdb itself ran the RT-PCR reads through MiXCR, one entry per CDR3 protein. The sample includes about 160,000 distinct CDR3 sequences, roughly a tenth seen only once; the top ten take around 12%. The input for sequencing was non-naive T cells sorted from PBMCs, taken 45 days after vaccination. The receptor source for this set is a man aged 45 to 65 who received an inactivated influenza vaccine.

This clonotype has a count of ten or more. The gene calls are TRBV10-3 and TRBJ1-1; D perhaps matches TRBD1 (6 bases). The germline V and J ends were trimmed by 0 bases and 5 bases, with 19 bases remaining between them. The germline gives CDR1 ENHRY, CDR2 SYGVKD. The CDR3 consists of 17 residues. The CDR3 DNA follows: TGTGCCATCAGTGAGTCGATTTACGGGGGGCGCGGGACTGAAGCTTTCTTT. Residues: CAISESIYGGRGTEAFF.

This clonotype occurred a few times. The J gene is TRBJ1-1, the V gene TRBV4-2, with 11 bases matching TRBD1. V dropped 3 bases and J dropped 3; count of bases not matched to a gene: 12. The germline CDR1 and CDR2 sequences are LGHNA and YNFKEQ. CDR3 size: 18 residues. CDR3 protein: CASSQQKGTGGSYTEAFF. The DNA of the CDR3 is TGTGCCAGCAGCCAGCAGAAAGGGACAGGGGGTTCTTACACTGAAGCTTTCTTT.

This clonotype was seen a few times. The chain couples TRBV28 to TRBJ2-1; the match to TRBD2 covers 10 bases. The CDR3 consists of 19 residues. The J segment lost 0 bases and the V segment lost 10 bases, leaving 18 bases of the junction unmatched. Germline assignment: CDR1 MDHEN and CDR2 SYDVKM. CDR3 sequence: CATLGQSRIAGGSYNEQFF. In nucleotides, the CDR3 is TGTGCCACCTTAGGACAGAGTCGAATAGCGGGAGGCTCCTACAATGAGCAGTTCTTC.

In this sample, this clonotype turned up many times. V is TRBV12-3 or TRBV12-4 and J is TRBJ2-2, with 7 bases fitting TRBD2. The CDR3 consists of 15 residues. With 5 bases clipped from V and 3 bases from J, the junction kept 6 bases outside the gene matches. CDR3 in DNA: TGTGCCAGCAGTCCGACCGGGAGGCACACCGGGGAGCTGTTTTTT. Protein product: CASSPTGRHTGELFF.

The chain couples TRBV7-3 to TRBJ2-1; 10 nucleotides agree with TRBD1. V shed 5 bases and J 6 bases; nucleotides not matched to a gene: 10. CDR3 size: 16 residues. Germline V CDR1 and CDR2: SGHTA, FQGTGA. The CDR3, as DNA: TGTGCCAGCAGCCTCCCAGGACAGGGGGGAGGCAATGAGCAGTTCTTC. Amino acid sequence: CASSLPGQGGGNEQFF.

There are a few counts of this clonotype. V usage is TRBV15 and J usage is TRBJ2-3; D gene uncertain. The CDR3 loop spans 14 amino acids. Germline V lookup: CDR1 LNHNV, CDR2 YYDKDF (reference sequence). Between the trimmed V and J ends, which lost 2 bases and 2 bases, there was a span of 8 bases. CDR3 in amino acids: CATSRSQATDTQYF. The CDR3 bases are TGTGCCACCAGCAGAAGTCAGGCCACAGATACGCAGTATTTT.

A few counts support this clonotype. CDR3 coding DNA: TGTGCCAGCTCATCAATTACAGGGGGCTACGAGCAGTACTTC. It is translated as CASSSITGGYEQYF. V is TRBV18 and J is TRBJ2-7, with 8 bases matching TRBD1. The CDR3 consists of 14 residues. The junction had 6 bases not matched to a gene; V was cut back by 5 bases and J by 3 bases. Germline-derived CDR1 and CDR2 are KGHSH and LQKENI.

This clonotype was recorded a few times. This chain uses TRBV4-2 with TRBJ2-1; TRBD2 matches at 11 bases. The V and J ends lost 0 bases and 9 bases, in that order; junction bases with no gene match: 10. The CDR3 covers 17 residues. In germline, CDR1 is LGHNA, CDR2 YNFKEQ. The CDR3 DNA sequence: TGTGCCAGCAGCCAAGATCCCGGGACTAGCGGCTTTGGTGAGCAGTTCTTC. Its protein product is CASSQDPGTSGFGEQFF.

V usage is TRBV6-6 and J usage is TRBJ2-7; perhaps TRBD1 as D (6 bases). This CDR3 has 13 amino acids. Trimming left V 5 bases short and J 1 base short, with 9 bases between. Germline V gene data show CDR1 as MNHNY and CDR2 as SVGAGI (reference sequence). The DNA for the CDR3 is TGTGCCAGCAGTCCGGGACATTCCTACGAGCAGTACTTC. Protein: CASSPGHSYEQYF.

The sample holds a few counts of this clonotype. The chain carries TRBV20-1 and TRBJ1-1; no reliable D call. Trimming removed 6 bases from V and 1 base from J, with 12 bases in between. Germline values: CDR1 DFQATT, CDR2 SNEGSKA (reference sequence). The CDR3 loop spans 13 amino acids. The CDR3 here is CSAGSLGNTEAFF. The CDR3 DNA reads TGCAGTGCAGGGTCTTTGGGGAACACTGAAGCTTTCTTT.

Ten or more counts support this clonotype. The rearrangement uses TRBV12-3 or TRBV12-4 and TRBJ2-3; a weak D match, TRBD2 (7 bases). The CDR3 length is 13 residues. V shed 6 bases and J shed 8 bases, with 15 bases lying between them. Written as DNA, the CDR3 is TGTGCCAGCAGCAAAAGAGGGGGGGGTACGCAGTATTTT. Encoded protein: CASSKRGGGTQYF.

The V call is TRBV12-3 or TRBV12-4, the J call TRBJ1-5; a weak D match, TRBD1 (6 bases). CDR3 length equals 16 residues. Trimming shortened V by 5 bases and J by 0 bases, and 14 bases separated the two germline ends. DNA of the CDR3: TGTGCCAGCAGTCCTTCTGCAGGGGTTAGCAATCAGCCCCAGCATTTT. This sequence encodes CASSPSAGVSNQPQHF.

This clonotype was counted between two and nine times. The chain joins TRBV20-1 to TRBJ2-7; 14 bases agree with TRBD2. The trim removed 5 bases at V and 3 bases at J, leaving 6 bases unmatched. The CDR3 length is 15 residues. Germline CDR1 DFQATT, CDR2 SNEGSKA (reference sequence). The CDR3 sequence: CSAPGTSGGYYEQYF. The CDR3 DNA follows: TGCAGTGCTCCCGGGACTAGCGGGGGCTACTACGAGCAGTACTTC.

This chain joins TRBV7-2 and TRBJ2-5; D unclear. CDR3 length: 13 residues. V lost 5 bases to trimming and J lost 5 bases, with 12 bases between them. In germline, CDR1 is SGHTA, CDR2 FQGNSA. DNA of the CDR3: TGTGCCAGCAGCCAAGGACGGCGGGAGACCCAGTACTTC. Encoded protein: CASSQGRRETQYF.

The chain is built from TRBV5-1 and TRBJ2-7; 11 nucleotides align to TRBD2. The CDR3 length is 17 residues. V lost 0 bases to trimming and J lost 2 bases; unmatched junction nucleotides: 7. Germline CDR1 reads SGHRS; CDR2 reads YFSETQ. CDR3 nucleotide sequence: TGCGCCAGCAGCTTGGCCCGGGGGACTAGCGGCCCCTACGAGCAGTACTTC. This encodes CASSLARGTSGPYEQYF.

This clonotype occurred many times. The chain couples TRBV4-2 to TRBJ1-6, with D uncertain. The CDR3 contains 13 residues. Germline assignment: CDR1 LGHNA and CDR2 YNFKEQ. V lost 0 bases to trimming and J lost 9 bases, with 6 bases between them. As DNA, the CDR3 is TGTGCCAGCAGCCAAGAAAAGGGTTCACCCCTCCACTTT. Encoded protein: CASSQEKGSPLHF.

The CDR3 loop is CSARTGEGRDEQFF. In DNA form, the CDR3 reads TGCAGTGCTAGGACGGGAGAGGGGCGCGATGAGCAGTTCTTC. The chain has TRBV20-1 and TRBJ2-1, with D possibly being TRBD2 (6 bases). V was cut by 3 bases and J by 8 bases, with 17 bases left in between. Germline-derived CDR1 and CDR2 are DFQATT and SNEGSKA (reference sequence). The CDR3 extends over 14 amino acids.

The chain combines TRBV6-5 with TRBJ2-7, with TRBD2 identical over 7 bases. The CDR3 extends over 15 amino acids. V lost 0 bases to trimming and J lost 3 bases; unmatched junction nucleotides: 5. Germline V lookup: CDR1 MNHEY, CDR2 SVGAGI. CDR3 coding DNA: TGTGCCAGCAGTTACTCTTTTGGCGGGGGCTACGAGCAGTACTTC. Translated, it gives CASSYSFGGGYEQYF.

The gene calls are TRBV11-2 and TRBJ2-7; D tentatively reads TRBD1 or TRBD2 (5 bases each). The V and J ends lost 5 bases and 0 bases respectively, with 17 bases between them. Looked up from germline, CDR1 is SGHAT and CDR2 is FQNNGV. The CDR3 runs 16 residues. This chain's CDR3 is CASSRLRGRSSYEQYF. The CDR3 DNA reads TGTGCCAGCAGCCGACTACGGGGCAGGAGCTCCTACGAGCAGTACTTC.

This clonotype has just a few counts. This chain joins TRBV5-1 and TRBJ2-3; 12 bases align to TRBD2. V lost 2 bases and J lost 2; bases outside the gene matches: 6. The V gene's germline CDR1 is SGHRS and CDR2 YFSETQ. The CDR3 loop spans 17 amino acids. The CDR3 reads CASSFGLAGRFTDTQYF. CDR3 DNA: TGCGCCAGCAGCTTTGGACTAGCGGGGAGATTCACAGATACGCAGTATTTT.

In DNA, the CDR3 is TGTGCCAGACAACAGGGAATCGAGCAGTACTTC. This sequence encodes CARQQGIEQYF. V gene TRBV2 combines with J gene TRBJ2-7; the D gene is possibly TRBD1 (6 bases). This CDR3 region has 11 residues. V lost 9 bases, J lost 6 bases, and 12 bases lay in between. Germline CDR1 SNHLY, CDR2 FYNNEI.

This clonotype was detected many times. The DNA for the CDR3 is TGTGCCAGCAAAGACACCCAGGGGGCGCGGAACACCGGGGAGCTGTTTTTT. Its translation is CASKDTQGARNTGELFF. V is TRBV21-1 and J is TRBJ2-2; TRBD1, the table's D call, was not compared with the DNA. TRBV21-1 is reported as a pseudogene. The CDR3 has 17 amino acids.

V gene TRBV7-2 combines with J gene TRBJ2-2, with TRBD2 as a possible D gene (6 bases). Trimming cost V 1 base and J 5 bases, with 8 bases left between them. CDR3 length: 14 residues. Germline loops: CDR1 SGHTA, CDR2 FQGNSA. CDR3 DNA sequence: TGTGCCAGCAGCTTAGACGGGAGAACCGGGGAGCTGTTTTTT. Residues: CASSLDGRTGELFF.

This clonotype was seen repeatedly, ten times or more. The V gene is TRBV29-1, the J gene TRBJ1-1, with TRBD1 as a possible D gene (5 bases). Trimming stripped 6 bases from V and 0 bases from J, with 14 bases between. Germline V gives CDR1 SQVTM, CDR2 ANQGSEA. There are 14 residues in the CDR3. The CDR3 region has the DNA TGCAGCGTCGTCTCCGGACACCTGAACACTGAAGCTTTCTTT. Its translation: CSVVSGHLNTEAFF.

There are many counts of this clonotype. The gene calls are TRBV5-1 and TRBJ2-4, with a possible D match to TRBD1 (6 bases). The length of the CDR3 is 14 residues. V lost 4 bases and J lost 9, with 17 bases in between. The germline gives CDR1 SGHRS, CDR2 YFSETQ. CDR3 sequence reads: CASSPMGRGGIQYF. CDR3 nucleotide sequence: TGCGCCAGCAGCCCGATGGGCAGGGGCGGCATTCAGTACTTC.

This clonotype turned up a few times. The chain links TRBV6-1 to TRBJ2-2, with 13 bases identical to TRBD2. With V trimmed by 6 bases and J by 5 bases, 3 bases remained unmatched. Germline CDR1 and CDR2: MNHNS and SASEGT. This CDR3 is built from 15 residues. This chain's CDR3 is CASRRTSGSTGELFF. The CDR3 DNA follows: TGTGCCAGCAGAAGGACTAGCGGGAGTACCGGGGAGCTGTTTTTT.

This clonotype has only a few counts. This rearrangement joins TRBV29-1 to TRBJ1-1, with D possibly being TRBD1 (5 bases). From germline, CDR1 is SQVTM and CDR2 ANQGSEA. Trimming removed 7 bases at V and 5 bases at J, with 11 bases between. The CDR3 spans 11 residues. The CDR3 sequence is CSATKGTEAFF. The CDR3 nucleotides read TGCAGCGCTACCAAGGGGACTGAAGCTTTCTTT.

This clonotype was observed a few times. The J gene is TRBJ1-5, the V gene TRBV20-1; D possibly corresponds to TRBD1 (6 bases). The CDR3 covers 12 residues. Germline V lookup: CDR1 DFQATT, CDR2 SNEGSKA (reference sequence). V lost 3 bases and J 5 bases, leaving 8 bases between the germline ends. This CDR3 is CSASKGDQPQHF. As DNA, the CDR3 is TGCAGTGCTAGTAAGGGGGATCAGCCCCAGCATTTT.

The sample holds a few counts of this clonotype. The V and J genes are TRBV7-2 and TRBJ1-1, with D tentatively TRBD1 (6 bases). Trimming stripped 5 bases from V and 0 bases from J, with 13 bases between. The CDR3 is 15 amino acids. Germline CDR1 and CDR2: SGHTA and FQGNSA. The CDR3 DNA follows: TGTGCCAGCAGCGCCTTCCAGGGGCTGAACACTGAAGCTTTCTTT. It is translated as CASSAFQGLNTEAFF.

This clonotype was counted many times. The chain uses TRBV12-3 or TRBV12-4 and TRBJ1-1; tentatively, D is TRBD1 (6 bases). The CDR3 contains 14 residues. Trimming took 4 bases from V and 5 from J, leaving 14 bases between them. The CDR3 here is CASSSTGRGTEAFF. DNA for the CDR3: TGTGCCAGCAGTTCTACAGGGCGGGGGACTGAAGCTTTCTTT.

There are many counts of this clonotype. The CDR3 protein is CASQGRENTGELFF. The DNA for the CDR3 is TGTGCCAGCCAGGGCAGGGAGAACACCGGGGAGCTGTTTTTT. The chain combines TRBV2 with TRBJ2-2, with D perhaps TRBD1 (5 bases). The CDR3 has 14 residues. The V gene's germline CDR1 is SNHLY and CDR2 FYNNEI. Trimming cost V 8 bases and J 1 base, with 11 bases left between them.

The genes are TRBV28 and TRBJ1-3; D is unclear. This CDR3 has 15 residues. Per germline, CDR1 MDHEN and CDR2 SYDVKM. Trimming left V 3 bases short and J 1 base short, with 10 bases between. The CDR3 reads CASSFPGESGNTIYF. DNA for the CDR3: TGTGCCAGCAGTTTCCCGGGAGAATCTGGAAACACCATATATTTT. The entire variable domain, with the rest obtained from reference TRBV28 and TRBJ1-3, is as follows: DVKVTQSSRYLVKRTGEKVFLECVQDMDHENMFWYRQDPGLGLRLIYFSYDVKMKEKGDIPEGYSVSREKKERFSLILESASTNQTSMYLCASSFPGESGNTIYFGEGSWLTVV.